The TCR beta chain under discussion was sequenced for a study of CD8+ T cells in alopecia areata. Findings and limits, study-wide: Greater clonality was observed in lesional scalp samples, especially alopecia totalis/universalis, versus normal scalp.

This CDR3 region has 12 residues. Reverse transcribed after extraction, RNA yielded cDNA as the sequencing template. Clones were sequenced by immunoSEQ multiplex PCR, and TCRdb holds only the in-frame ones, with some missing. The sample has around 50,000 clones, around 97% seen once. Concerning this clone: Its target is unknown.

Sequenced material: CD8+ T cells sorted from blood, taken at week 0. The source of this sequence is a human donor with alopecia areata. V and J are TRBV21-1 and TRBJ1-1. TRBV21-1 is a recognized pseudogene. The CDR3 sequence: CASGGKGTEAFF. As DNA, the CDR3 is TGTGCCAGCGGAGGTAAGGGCACTGAAGCTTTCTTT.